The sequence of this TCR beta chain was determined in a study of shared clonotypes between healthy human individuals. The assay was carried out at the deep level. Method: immunoSEQ multiplex PCR; TCRdb's copy keeps in-frame clones and lacks some. The sample holds about half a million clones, 79% seen once. This clone was seen a few times. Germline V gives CDR1 MDHEN, CDR2 SYDVKM. This CDR3 has 17 amino acids. The trim removed 11 bases at V and 2 bases at J, leaving 15 bases unmatched. The TCR comes from a woman aged 35 to 49 in good health. Some clones in this sample may be carry-over from other donors' samples. The V gene is TRBV28, the J gene TRBJ1-2, with 12 bases identical to TRBD1. The specimen sequenced was PBMCs. CDR3 residues: CAGQKPGQGASNYGYTF. The DNA for the CDR3 is TGTGCCGGACAGAAACCGGGACAGGGGGCCTCAAACTATGGCTACACCTTC.